Sequencing of this T cell receptor beta chain was carried out in a study of blood T cell repertoires in COVID-19. Study-level background: Material from acute and convalescent COVID-19 was sourced from the United States, Italy and Spain. PBMCs, B-cell-depleted T cells, or T cells provided the cDNA or gDNA that made up the material.

The CDR3 length is 14 residues. Germline loops: CDR1 MNHEY, CDR2 SVGAGI. Trimming shortened V by 0 bases and J by 2 bases, and 7 bases separated the two germline ends. As processed by the authors: Using reference gene primer amplification, nucleated cell counts were estimated. The method was immunoSEQ multiplex PCR; TCRdb's version includes in-frame clones alone and lacks a portion of them. That table is the source of V, J and clone size, and D and trimming were worked out from the DNA. This sample has some 94,000 clones, with around 86% found just once. The chain recombines TRBV6-5 with TRBJ1-1; D might be TRBD1 (6 bases). This receptor was taken from a human donor in a cohort sampled during active COVID-19. The sequenced sample consisted of peripheral blood. CDR3 in DNA: TGTGCCAGCAGTTACTCACAGGGAAACACTGAAGCTTTCTTT. Its translation is CASSYSQGNTEAFF.